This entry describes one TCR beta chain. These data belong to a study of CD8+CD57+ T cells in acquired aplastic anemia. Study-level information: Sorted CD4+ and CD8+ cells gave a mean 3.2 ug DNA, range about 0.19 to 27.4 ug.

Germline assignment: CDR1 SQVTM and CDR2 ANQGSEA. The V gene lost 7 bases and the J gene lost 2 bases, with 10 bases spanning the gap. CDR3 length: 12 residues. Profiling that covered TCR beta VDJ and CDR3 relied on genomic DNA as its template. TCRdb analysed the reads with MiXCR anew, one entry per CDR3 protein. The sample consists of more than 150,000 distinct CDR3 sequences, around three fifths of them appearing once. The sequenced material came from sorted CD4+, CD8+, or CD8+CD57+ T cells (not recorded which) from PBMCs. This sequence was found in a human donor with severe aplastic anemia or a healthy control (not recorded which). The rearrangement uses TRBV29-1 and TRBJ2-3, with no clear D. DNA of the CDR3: TGCAGCGGCTATAGGACCACAGATACGCAGTATTTT. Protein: CSGYRTTDTQYF.